The T cell receptor (beta chain) described here comes from a study of T cells in Graves' hyperthyroidism and ophthalmopathy. Trimming shortened V by 0 bases and J by 7 bases, and 7 bases separated the two germline ends. Germline V gene sequence: CDR1 SGHTA, CDR2 FQGNSA. CDR3 length: 14 residues. Clinical symptoms, serum thyroxine, TRAb, thyroid ultrasound and orbital computed tomography informed diagnoses. RNA transcripts were the template for amplifying TCR beta CDR3 regions. An initial round of RT-PCR targeting the TCR CDR3 relied on the HTBI primer set. From the multiplex PCR reads, TCRdb called clonotypes with MiXCR, one entry per CDR3 protein. The data hold 490,000 or so distinct CDR3 sequences, with less than 25% observed a single time.

The TCR comes from a woman in her 70s with Graves' ophthalmopathy. This sequence joins TRBV7-2 and TRBJ1-6; D gene unclear. What was sequenced was blood. The CDR3 sequence is CASSLAGVNSPLHF. CDR3 DNA sequence: TGTGCCAGCAGCTTAGCGGGAGTGAATTCACCCCTCCACTTT.